The 16 T cell receptor beta chains given below trace back to one sample, sequenced in a study of T cell changes during pregnancy in multiple sclerosis (dated by TCRdb to the late 2010s). The library was produced with the immunoSEQ multiplex PCR assay. TCRdb re-hosts the immuneACCESS table, in-frame sequences only. Its copies lack some clones; in the studies checked, an unresolved V gene accounts for under half of them, and the cause for the rest is not known. Counted in this sample were 120,000 or so clones; roughly 92% of them appeared once. Roughly 6.2% of the sample rests with the top ten. The specimen comprised peripheral blood, sampled before pregnancy. The receptors were gathered from a female donor with multiple sclerosis, enrolled in a pregnancy study.

A single count supports this clone. The CDR3 region is CASSLAGASTGELFF. The CDR3 DNA sequence: TGTGCCAGCAGCTTAGCAGGGGCGTCCACCGGGGAGCTGTTTTTT. V is TRBV7-9 and J is TRBJ2-2; D perhaps matches TRBD1 (5 bases). The CDR3 runs 15 residues. The V gene's germline CDR1 is SEHNR and CDR2 FQNEAQ (reference sequence). The V end was cut by 0 bases, the J end by 4 bases, with 9 bases between.

This chain uses TRBV5-8 with TRBJ1-2, with unresolved D. V gave up 0 bases and J gave up 5 bases, with 2 bases separating them. The germline V gene encodes CDR1 SGHTS and CDR2 YDEGEE. This CDR3 is 11 amino acids long. This CDR3 reads CASSLVYGYTF. The CDR3 DNA reads TGTGCCAGCAGCTTGGTATATGGCTACACCTTC. Complete variable domain (other parts from reference TRBV5-8 and TRBJ1-2): EAGVTQSPTHLIKTRGQQATLRCSPISGHTSVYWYQQALGLGLQFLLWYDEGEERNRGNFPPRFSGRQFPNYSSELNVNALELEDSALYLCASSLVYGYTFGSGTRLTVV.

This chain uses TRBV27 with TRBJ1-2, with 9 nucleotides matching TRBD1. Germline V gene data show CDR1 as MNHEY and CDR2 as SMNVEV (reference sequence). The CDR3 runs to 13 residues. Trimming cost V 6 bases and J 3 bases; bases outside gene matches: 2. CDR3 sequence (DNA): TGTGCCAGCAGGACAGGGGGTGACTATGGCTACACCTTC. Its protein is CASRTGGDYGYTF.

The chain combines TRBV5-6 with TRBJ2-7, with 9 bases that match TRBD1. This CDR3 is 14 amino acids long. The germline CDR1 and CDR2 sequences are SGHDT and YYEEEE. With V trimmed by 4 bases and J by 1 base, 3 bases remained unmatched. CDR3 DNA sequence: TGTGCCAGCAGCCGCGGGACAGGGTCCTACGAGCAGTACTTC. Residues: CASSRGTGSYEQYF. Variable domain in full (rest from reference TRBV5-6 and TRBJ2-7): DAGVTQSPTHLIKTRGQQVTLRCSPKSGHDTVSWYQQALGQGPQFIFQYYEEEERQRGNFPDRFSGHQFPNYSSELNVNALLLGDSALYLCASSRGTGSYEQYFGPGTRLTVT.

This clone was found once. V gene TRBV6-1 combines with J gene TRBJ2-4; D is possibly TRBD2 (7 bases). Trimming pared 7 bases from V and 7 bases from J, leaving 14 bases between. CDR3 size: 13 residues. Germline V lookup: CDR1 MNHNS, CDR2 SASEGT. DNA for the CDR3: TGTGCCAGCACCGAGGGGGGGGTGAACATTCAGTACTTC. This gives the protein CASTEGGVNIQYF.

The chain uses TRBV29-1 and TRBJ1-2; D perhaps matches TRBD1 (5 bases). This CDR3 spans 13 amino acids. Germline CDR1 and CDR2: SQVTM and ANQGSEA. Deletions cut 3 bases from V and 3 bases from J, with 11 bases between. Written as DNA, the CDR3 is TGCAGCGTTGAGGGTCAGGGATACTATGGCTACACCTTC. Its protein is CSVEGQGYYGYTF.

The chain combines TRBV2 with TRBJ2-1, with TRBD1 matching 7 bases. The V gene's germline CDR1 is SNHLY and CDR2 FYNNEI. V lost 8 bases, J lost 2 bases, and 6 bases stayed unmatched. This CDR3 is built from 14 residues. Here the CDR3 reads CASWDRGAYNEQFF. DNA of the CDR3: TGTGCCAGCTGGGACAGAGGAGCCTACAATGAGCAGTTCTTC. The variable domain in full, completed from reference TRBV2 and TRBJ2-1, reads EPEVTQTPSHQVTQMGQEVILRCVPISNHLYFYWYRQILGQKVEFLVSFYNNEISEKSEIFDDQFSVERPDGSNFTLKIRSTKLEDSAMYFCASWDRGAYNEQFFGPGTRLTVL.

This clone was counted a single time. V is TRBV6-1 and J is TRBJ2-1, with D possibly TRBD2 on 7 matching bases. CDR3 length: 17 amino acids. V lost 1 base to trimming and J lost 4 bases, with 17 bases between them. CDR1 MNHNS and CDR2 SASEGT come from the germline V gene. The CDR3 sequence: CASSEGYGGRGYNEQFF. CDR3 bases: TGTGCCAGCAGTGAAGGCTACGGGGGGCGCGGGTACAATGAGCAGTTCTTC.

The chain is built from TRBV7-2 and TRBJ2-1, with TRBD2 identical over 8 bases. V was pared by 1 base and J by 8 bases, with 7 bases of the junction left unmatched. The CDR3 spans 15 residues. The germline CDR1 and CDR2 sequences are SGHTA and FQGNSA. This CDR3 is CASSLVSGGGDEQFF. CDR3 DNA sequence: TGTGCCAGCAGCTTAGTAAGCGGGGGTGGAGATGAGCAGTTCTTC.

The rearrangement joins TRBV28 to TRBJ2-3; the D gene is possibly TRBD1 (6 bases). The germline gives CDR1 MDHEN, CDR2 SYDVKM. The germline V and J ends were trimmed by 5 bases and 4 bases, with 13 bases remaining between them. The CDR3 totals 14 residues. Here the CDR3 DNA reads TGTGCCAGCAGTCCCCACAGGGCCCCAGATACGCAGTATTTT. It encodes CASSPHRAPDTQYF.

This chain connects TRBV13 to TRBJ1-2; 7 bases are shared with TRBD1. Germline trimming cut 0 bases from V and 6 bases from J; bases unmatched to any gene: 13. The CDR3 spans 17 residues. The V gene's germline CDR1 is PRHDT and CDR2 FYEKMQ (reference sequence). The CDR3 nucleotides are TGTGCCAGCAGCTTAGGGCCGTCGACAGGGCGAGTCGATGGCTACACCTTC. Translation gives CASSLGPSTGRVDGYTF.

The rearrangement joins TRBV18 to TRBJ2-2; the D gene is possibly TRBD1 (5 bases). Trimming cost V 6 bases and J 6 bases, with 11 bases left between them. Germline V gene data show CDR1 as KGHSH and CDR2 as LQKENI. The CDR3 runs to 13 residues. The CDR3 spells CASSTDVAGELFF. The CDR3 coding sequence is TGTGCCAGCTCGACAGACGTGGCCGGGGAGCTGTTTTTT.

The J gene is TRBJ1-1, the V gene TRBV5-1; maybe TRBD1 (5 bases). Germline V gene data show CDR1 as SGHRS and CDR2 as YFSETQ. The ends were cut back, 4 bases at V and 1 base at J, with 14 bases in the middle. This CDR3 is 15 amino acids long. The CDR3 region is CASSIGLRGNTEAFF. CDR3 sequence (DNA): TGCGCCAGCAGCATAGGCTTAAGGGGGAACACTGAAGCTTTCTTT.

The gene calls are TRBV19 and TRBJ1-4, with D perhaps TRBD1 (6 bases). Germline V lookup: CDR1 LNHDA, CDR2 SQIVND (reference sequence). This CDR3 is built from 17 residues. Between the trimmed V and J ends, which lost 6 bases and 8 bases, there was a span of 25 bases. The CDR3 coding sequence is TGTGCCAGTAGCGGGGGGCGCGAAGCAGCCGAGAGGGAAAAACTGTTTTTT. Encoded protein: CASSGGREAAEREKLFF.

The V gene is TRBV10-2, the J gene TRBJ2-5; 9 bases are shared with TRBD2. The CDR3 contains 17 residues. Germline assignment: CDR1 WSHSY and CDR2 SAAADI. Trimming removed 2 bases from V and 4 bases from J; junction bases left unmatched: 11. CDR3 loop: CASSEISGRRDAETQYF. The DNA of the CDR3 is TGCGCCAGCAGTGAGATTAGCGGGAGAAGAGACGCAGAGACCCAGTACTTC.

The chain combines TRBV7-2 with TRBJ2-2; 8 bases are a match to TRBD2. This CDR3 has 16 residues. V gave up 5 bases and J gave up 5 bases; unmatched junction bases: 10. Germline V gene data show CDR1 as SGHTA and CDR2 as FQGNSA. The CDR3 sequence is CASSPNGGAGTGELFF. The CDR3 DNA follows: TGTGCCAGCAGCCCTAACGGGGGGGCGGGGACCGGGGAGCTGTTTTTT.